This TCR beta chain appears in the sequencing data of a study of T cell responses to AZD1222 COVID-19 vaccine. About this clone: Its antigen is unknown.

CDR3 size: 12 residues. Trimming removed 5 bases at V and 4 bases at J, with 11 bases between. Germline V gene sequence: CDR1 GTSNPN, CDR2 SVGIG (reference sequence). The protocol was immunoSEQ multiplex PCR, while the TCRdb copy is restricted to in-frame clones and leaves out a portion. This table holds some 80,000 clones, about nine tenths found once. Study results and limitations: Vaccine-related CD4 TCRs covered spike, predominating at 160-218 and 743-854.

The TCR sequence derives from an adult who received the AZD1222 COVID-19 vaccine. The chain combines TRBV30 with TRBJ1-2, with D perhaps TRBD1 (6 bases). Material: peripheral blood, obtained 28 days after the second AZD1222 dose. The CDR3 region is CAWARGGYGYTF. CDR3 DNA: TGTGCCTGGGCCAGGGGTGGCTATGGCTACACCTTC.